These 24 T cell receptor beta chains came from one sample sequenced in a study of cytomegalovirus exposure and HLA in healthy donors. Primers: 60 Vbeta forward and 13 Jbeta reverse. Sequencing used immunoSEQ multiplex PCR; TCRdb keeps in-frame clones, though not all of them. The repertoire holds approximately 150,000 clones, with roughly 75% as singletons. The sequencing sample was made of PBMCs. Receptor source: a man between 40 and 49 years old in good health and CMV-seronegative.

This chain joins TRBV28 and TRBJ1-1, with 7 bases matching TRBD1. The J segment lost 8 bases and the V segment lost 7 bases, leaving 7 bases of the junction unmatched. Germline CDR1 is MDHEN and CDR2 is SYDVKM. The CDR3 is 12 amino acids. CDR3 loop: CASTPRGREAFF. As DNA, the CDR3 is TGTGCCAGCACCCCGAGGGGGCGCGAAGCTTTCTTT. The full variable domain, with the rest looked up from reference TRBV28 and TRBJ1-1, is DVKVTQSSRYLVKRTGEKVFLECVQDMDHENMFWYRQDPGLGLRLIYFSYDVKMKEKGDIPEGYSVSREKKERFSLILESASTNQTSMYLCASTPRGREAFFGQGTRLTVV.

This clone was seen a handful of times. The chain has TRBV5-1 and TRBJ1-1; 9 nucleotides match TRBD1. The CDR3 is 15 residues long. The V and J ends lost 4 bases and 4 bases, in that order; junction bases with no gene match: 8. CDR1 is SGHRS, CDR2 YFSETQ, per germline. The CDR3 region has the DNA TGCGCCAGCAGCGCGGCCGGGACAGGGCTCACTGAAGCTTTCTTT. The encoded protein is CASSAAGTGLTEAFF.

The chain carries TRBV5-1 and TRBJ2-7, with 9 bases that match TRBD1. V lost 4 bases to trimming and J lost 2 bases; unmatched junction nucleotides: 7. There are 15 residues in the CDR3. Per the germline V gene, CDR1 is SGHRS and CDR2 is YFSETQ. CDR3 loop: CASSGAGQGPYEQYF. The CDR3 coding sequence is TGCGCCAGCAGCGGCGCGGGACAGGGCCCCTACGAGCAGTACTTC.

V is TRBV5-1 and J is TRBJ2-1; tentative D call: TRBD1 (6 bases). This CDR3 has 17 residues. The V end was cut by 0 bases, the J end by 8 bases, with 21 bases between. In germline, CDR1 is SGHRS, CDR2 YFSETQ. DNA of the CDR3: TGCGCCAGCAGCTTGGCCATGTTGCAGGGGCTACGTGATGAGCAGTTCTTC. Encoded protein: CASSLAMLQGLRDEQFF.

The chain joins TRBV11-2 to TRBJ2-5; tentative D call: TRBD2 (5 bases). Germline-derived CDR1 and CDR2 are SGHAT and FQNNGV. This CDR3 spans 15 amino acids. The V end was cut by 1 base, the J end by 5 bases, with 14 bases between. This CDR3 is CASSLVPRTLETQYF. DNA for the CDR3: TGTGCCAGCAGCTTAGTCCCCAGGACTTTGGAGACCCAGTACTTC.

The chain recombines TRBV15 with TRBJ1-3; weak D call: TRBD1 (5 bases). This CDR3 comprises 13 residues. The V end lost 4 bases, the J end lost 4 bases, and 8 bases lay between the germline ends. The germline CDR1 and CDR2 sequences are LNHNV and YYDKDF (reference sequence). CDR3: CATSTGYGNTIYF. DNA of the CDR3: TGTGCCACCAGCACAGGGTACGGAAACACCATATATTTT. The full variable domain, with the rest looked up from reference TRBV15 and TRBJ1-3, is DAMVIQNPRYQVTQFGKPVTLSCSQTLNHNVMYWYQQKSSQAPKLLFHYYDKDFNNEADTPDNFQSRRPNTSFCFLDIRSPGLGDTAMYLCATSTGYGNTIYFGEGSWLTVV.

V usage is TRBV7-9 and J usage is TRBJ1-2; the match to TRBD1 covers 7 bases. J gave up 4 bases and V 5 bases, and 10 bases lay outside the gene matches. Germline V gives CDR1 SEHNR, CDR2 FQNEAQ (reference sequence). The CDR3 extends over 15 amino acids. The CDR3 DNA follows: TGTGCCAGCAGCCCGACAGGGTATCTTAGCTATGGCTACACCTTC. It yields the protein CASSPTGYLSYGYTF. Complete variable domain (other parts from reference TRBV7-9 and TRBJ1-2): DTGVSQNPRHKITKRGQNVTFRCDPISEHNRLYWYRQTLGQGPEFLTYFQNEAQLEKSRLLSDRFSAERPKGSFSTLEIQRTEQGDSAMYLCASSPTGYLSYGYTFGSGTRLTVV.

V usage is TRBV9 and J usage is TRBJ1-6, with no clear D. V lost 0 bases and J lost 6, with 7 bases in between. The CDR3 totals 14 residues. Germline lookup yields CDR1 SGDLS and CDR2 YYNGEE. The CDR3 DNA reads TGTGCCAGCAGCGTAGCCCAGGTTAATTCACCCCTCCACTTT. It encodes CASSVAQVNSPLHF.

The J gene is TRBJ2-2, the V gene TRBV7-9; D call uncertain. Trimming cost V 3 bases and J 4 bases, with 12 bases left between them. Germline V gives CDR1 SEHNR, CDR2 FQNEAQ (reference sequence). CDR3 size: 15 residues. Written as DNA, the CDR3 is TGTGCCAGCAGCTTGTTATCGGAGTTCACCGGGGAGCTGTTTTTT. Amino acid sequence: CASSLLSEFTGELFF.

V and J are TRBV5-1 and TRBJ1-1; TRBD1 agrees at 7 bases. Germline assignment: CDR1 SGHRS and CDR2 YFSETQ. V was pared by 5 bases and J by 6 bases, with 13 bases of the junction left unmatched. The CDR3 covers 15 residues. The CDR3 protein is CASSAQEGAKAEAFF. The DNA for the CDR3 is TGCGCCAGCAGTGCGCAAGAGGGGGCAAAGGCTGAAGCTTTCTTT.

CDR3 in DNA: TGCGCCAGCAGCCCCTCGGGCACAGGGGGAGAGACCCAGTACTTC. This gives the protein CASSPSGTGGETQYF. J is TRBJ2-5 and V is TRBV5-1, with 8 bases that match TRBD1. The V and J ends lost 4 bases and 4 bases, in that order; junction bases with no gene match: 9. The germline gives CDR1 SGHRS, CDR2 YFSETQ. This CDR3 is built from 15 residues.

This chain links TRBV5-1 with TRBJ2-7; D possibly corresponds to TRBD1 (5 bases). Germline CDR1 and CDR2: SGHRS and YFSETQ. V was pared by 0 bases and J by 2 bases, with 15 bases between. This CDR3 spans 16 amino acids. The CDR3: CASSLGTGASTYEQYF. Written as DNA, the CDR3 is TGCGCCAGCAGCTTGGGAACAGGAGCGTCGACCTACGAGCAGTACTTC. The full variable domain, with the rest looked up from reference TRBV5-1 and TRBJ2-7, is KAGVTQTPRYLIKTRGQQVTLSCSPISGHRSVSWYQQTPGQGLQFLFEYFSETQRNKGNFPGRFSGRQFSNSRSEMNVSTLELGDSALYLCASSLGTGASTYEQYFGPGTRLTVT.

This chain uses TRBV9 with TRBJ2-3; D is undetermined. This CDR3 spans 13 amino acids. Germline CDR1 reads SGDLS; CDR2 reads YYNGEE. V lost 0 bases and J 4 bases, leaving 6 bases between the germline ends. CDR3 sequence: CASSVDSSDTQYF. The CDR3 nucleotides read TGTGCCAGCAGCGTAGATAGTTCAGATACGCAGTATTTT.

V is TRBV20-1 and J is TRBJ2-7; D unclear. The CDR3 has 11 residues. Germline loops: CDR1 DFQATT, CDR2 SNEGSKA (reference sequence). Deletions cut 2 bases from V and 6 bases from J, with 8 bases between. CDR3 residues: CSARTVREQYF. CDR3 nucleotide sequence: TGCAGTGCTAGAACGGTGCGCGAGCAGTACTTC.

The chain links TRBV5-1 to TRBJ1-1; D is unclear. The CDR3 sequence is 13 residues long. Trimming stripped 4 bases from V and 0 bases from J, with 7 bases between. Germline loops: CDR1 SGHRS, CDR2 YFSETQ. CDR3 DNA sequence: TGCGCCAGCAGCCCGGAGGTGAACACTGAAGCTTTCTTT. This sequence encodes CASSPEVNTEAFF.

The chain uses TRBV19 and TRBJ1-5; D may be TRBD1 (5 bases). The CDR3 consists of 14 residues. From germline, CDR1 is LNHDA and CDR2 SQIVND (reference sequence). V shed 3 bases and J shed 7 bases, with 13 bases lying between them. This chain's CDR3 is CASSIPGSGQPQHF. In DNA, the CDR3 is TGTGCCAGTAGTATCCCAGGGTCGGGCCAGCCCCAGCATTTT.

This chain connects TRBV29-1 to TRBJ2-7; 12 nucleotides match TRBD2. Germline values: CDR1 SQVTM, CDR2 ANQGSEA. The CDR3 is 19 residues long. The J segment lost 3 bases and the V segment lost 1 base, leaving 16 bases of the junction unmatched. As DNA, the CDR3 is TGCAGCGTTGAAGTACTGAAAACGGATCCGGGACTAGCGGGCTACGAGCAGTACTTC. Residues: CSVEVLKTDPGLAGYEQYF.

This chain links TRBV4-2 with TRBJ2-3; the match to TRBD1 covers 10 bases. Looked up from germline, CDR1 is LGHNA and CDR2 is YNFKEQ. This CDR3 contains 14 residues. Trimming cost V 4 bases and J 6 bases; bases outside gene matches: 4. The CDR3 DNA follows: TGTGCCAGCAGCCCGGACAGGGGGAGGGATACGCAGTATTTT. Protein product: CASSPDRGRDTQYF.

The sample holds a few counts of this clone. The chain uses TRBV7-9 and TRBJ1-5; possibly TRBD1 for D (5 bases). The CDR3 has 15 amino acids. The V end was cut by 0 bases, the J end by 4 bases, with 10 bases between. CDR1 is SEHNR, CDR2 FQNEAQ, per germline (reference sequence). In DNA, the CDR3 is TGTGCCAGCAGCTTAGCCAGGGAACTTAATCAGCCCCAGCATTTT. Translating it yields CASSLARELNQPQHF.

The chain recombines TRBV15 with TRBJ1-2, with 7 bases fitting TRBD1. This CDR3 region has 14 residues. Germline V gene data show CDR1 as LNHNV and CDR2 as YYDKDF (reference sequence). After removal of 1 base from V and 5 bases from J, the junction contained 4 bases not matched to a gene. The DNA for the CDR3 is TGTGCCACCAGCAGAGGACAGGGTAGATATGGCTACACCTTC. Translation gives CATSRGQGRYGYTF.

The genes are TRBV28 and TRBJ2-1, with a tentative D call TRBD1 (6 bases). The germline gives CDR1 MDHEN, CDR2 SYDVKM. This CDR3 is 15 amino acids long. V was cut by 5 bases and J by 7 bases, with 18 bases left in between. The CDR3 nucleotides are TGTGCCAGCAGTGTACAGGGATTCGGCTTGAATGAGCAGTTCTTC. Translating it yields CASSVQGFGLNEQFF.

V usage is TRBV28 and J usage is TRBJ1-5; TRBD1 is a possible D gene (6 bases). The CDR3 consists of 11 residues. Trimming left V 6 bases short and J 15 bases short, with 15 bases between. In germline, CDR1 is MDHEN, CDR2 SYDVKM. CDR3 protein: CASSSQGSPHF. In DNA form, the CDR3 reads TGTGCCAGCAGCAGTCAGGGGTCCCCGCATTTT.

The chain joins TRBV4-2 to TRBJ1-6; D possibly corresponds to TRBD1 (6 bases). Trimming removed 0 bases from V and 6 bases from J, with 15 bases in between. This CDR3 is built from 17 residues. CDR1 and CDR2 from the germline V gene are LGHNA and YNFKEQ. The CDR3 nucleotides are TGTGCCAGCAGCCAAGATGGGTTCGGGACACTTAATTCACCCCTCCACTTT. This gives the protein CASSQDGFGTLNSPLHF.

The sample holds a few counts of this clone. The V gene is TRBV12-5, the J gene TRBJ2-7; possible D gene TRBD2, 7 bases. Germline-derived CDR1 and CDR2 are LGHNT and FRNRAP. The CDR3 spans 15 residues. Trimming took 3 bases from V and 6 from J, leaving 18 bases between them. DNA for the CDR3: TGTGCTAGTGGTTTTCCGGGGGGAAGAGGGGGCGAGCAGTACTTC. This translates into CASGFPGGRGGEQYF.